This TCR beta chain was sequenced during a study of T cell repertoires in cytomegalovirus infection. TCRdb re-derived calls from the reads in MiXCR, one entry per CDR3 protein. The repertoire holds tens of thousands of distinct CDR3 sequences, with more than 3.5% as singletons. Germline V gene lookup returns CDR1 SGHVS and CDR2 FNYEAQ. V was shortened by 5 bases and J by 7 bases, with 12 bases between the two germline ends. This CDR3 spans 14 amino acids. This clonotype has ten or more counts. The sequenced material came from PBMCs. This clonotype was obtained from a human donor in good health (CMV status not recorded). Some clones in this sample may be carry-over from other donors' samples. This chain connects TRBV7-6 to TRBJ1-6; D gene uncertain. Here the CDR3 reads CASSNSRENSPLHF. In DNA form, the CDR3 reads TGTGCCAGCAGCAATAGCCGAGAAAATTCACCCCTCCACTTT.